The subject of this entry is one T cell receptor (beta chain). Antigen unknown. At one boundary the junction diverges from the germline segment, which might be a read error. Time point in this sample: persistent/refractory GD, antithyroid drugs over 5 years with positive TRAb. The TCR library used RNA extracted from PBMCs. The patients were drawn from one endocrinology department in Xi'an, China. This record belongs to a study of regulatory T cells in long-lasting Graves disease. For TCR beta, libraries came from iRepertoire HTBI primers and Arm-PCR of CDR3 regions. Using its own MiXCR run on the multiplex PCR reads, TCRdb lists one record per CDR3 protein. The top ten hold 13% to 15% of the sample, which has 350,000 to 500,000 distinct CDR3 sequences, 20% to 25% seen once. Study findings and constraints: Gene preferences differed: TRBV28, TRBJ1-2, TRBJ2-5 in persistent cases. Clonotypes that were public and shared totalled approximately 3,000 in persistent patients versus 900 to 1,000 in new patients.

CDR1 is ENHRY, CDR2 SYGVKD, per germline. CDR3 size: 16 residues. The sequenced sample was peripheral blood mononuclear cells (PBMCs), obtained when the disease was refractory, from a patient treated with antithyroid drugs. The rearrangement joins TRBV10-3 to TRBJ2-5; D possibly corresponds to TRBD2 (5 bases). The receptor was derived from a female donor with Graves disease. The DNA for the CDR3 is TGTGCCATCAGCAGAGCGGTGGGGAGCTCCCAAGGGACCCAGTACTTC. This translates into CAISRAVGSSQGTQYF.